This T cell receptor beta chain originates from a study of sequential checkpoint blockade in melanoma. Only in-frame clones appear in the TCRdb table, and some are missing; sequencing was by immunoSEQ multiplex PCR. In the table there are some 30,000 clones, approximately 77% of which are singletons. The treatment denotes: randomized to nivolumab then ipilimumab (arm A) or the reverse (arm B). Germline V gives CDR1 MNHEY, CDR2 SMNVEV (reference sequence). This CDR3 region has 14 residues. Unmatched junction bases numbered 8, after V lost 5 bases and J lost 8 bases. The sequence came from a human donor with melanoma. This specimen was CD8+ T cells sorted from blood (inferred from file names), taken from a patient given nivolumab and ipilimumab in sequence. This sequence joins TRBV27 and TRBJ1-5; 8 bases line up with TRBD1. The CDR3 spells CASSPSGGIKPQHF. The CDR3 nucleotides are TGTGCCAGCAGTCCTTCAGGGGGCATAAAGCCCCAGCATTTT.